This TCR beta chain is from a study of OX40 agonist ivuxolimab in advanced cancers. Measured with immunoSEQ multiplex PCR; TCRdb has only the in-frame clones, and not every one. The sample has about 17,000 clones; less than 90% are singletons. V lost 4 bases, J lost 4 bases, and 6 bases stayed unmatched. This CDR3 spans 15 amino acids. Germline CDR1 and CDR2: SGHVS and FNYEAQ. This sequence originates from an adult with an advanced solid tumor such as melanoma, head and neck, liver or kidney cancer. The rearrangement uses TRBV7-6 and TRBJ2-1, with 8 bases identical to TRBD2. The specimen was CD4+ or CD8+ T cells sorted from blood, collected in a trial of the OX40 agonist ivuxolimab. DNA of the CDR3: TGTGCCAGCAGCTCACTAGCGGAGGCTTACAATGAGCAGTTCTTC. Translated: CASSSLAEAYNEQFF.